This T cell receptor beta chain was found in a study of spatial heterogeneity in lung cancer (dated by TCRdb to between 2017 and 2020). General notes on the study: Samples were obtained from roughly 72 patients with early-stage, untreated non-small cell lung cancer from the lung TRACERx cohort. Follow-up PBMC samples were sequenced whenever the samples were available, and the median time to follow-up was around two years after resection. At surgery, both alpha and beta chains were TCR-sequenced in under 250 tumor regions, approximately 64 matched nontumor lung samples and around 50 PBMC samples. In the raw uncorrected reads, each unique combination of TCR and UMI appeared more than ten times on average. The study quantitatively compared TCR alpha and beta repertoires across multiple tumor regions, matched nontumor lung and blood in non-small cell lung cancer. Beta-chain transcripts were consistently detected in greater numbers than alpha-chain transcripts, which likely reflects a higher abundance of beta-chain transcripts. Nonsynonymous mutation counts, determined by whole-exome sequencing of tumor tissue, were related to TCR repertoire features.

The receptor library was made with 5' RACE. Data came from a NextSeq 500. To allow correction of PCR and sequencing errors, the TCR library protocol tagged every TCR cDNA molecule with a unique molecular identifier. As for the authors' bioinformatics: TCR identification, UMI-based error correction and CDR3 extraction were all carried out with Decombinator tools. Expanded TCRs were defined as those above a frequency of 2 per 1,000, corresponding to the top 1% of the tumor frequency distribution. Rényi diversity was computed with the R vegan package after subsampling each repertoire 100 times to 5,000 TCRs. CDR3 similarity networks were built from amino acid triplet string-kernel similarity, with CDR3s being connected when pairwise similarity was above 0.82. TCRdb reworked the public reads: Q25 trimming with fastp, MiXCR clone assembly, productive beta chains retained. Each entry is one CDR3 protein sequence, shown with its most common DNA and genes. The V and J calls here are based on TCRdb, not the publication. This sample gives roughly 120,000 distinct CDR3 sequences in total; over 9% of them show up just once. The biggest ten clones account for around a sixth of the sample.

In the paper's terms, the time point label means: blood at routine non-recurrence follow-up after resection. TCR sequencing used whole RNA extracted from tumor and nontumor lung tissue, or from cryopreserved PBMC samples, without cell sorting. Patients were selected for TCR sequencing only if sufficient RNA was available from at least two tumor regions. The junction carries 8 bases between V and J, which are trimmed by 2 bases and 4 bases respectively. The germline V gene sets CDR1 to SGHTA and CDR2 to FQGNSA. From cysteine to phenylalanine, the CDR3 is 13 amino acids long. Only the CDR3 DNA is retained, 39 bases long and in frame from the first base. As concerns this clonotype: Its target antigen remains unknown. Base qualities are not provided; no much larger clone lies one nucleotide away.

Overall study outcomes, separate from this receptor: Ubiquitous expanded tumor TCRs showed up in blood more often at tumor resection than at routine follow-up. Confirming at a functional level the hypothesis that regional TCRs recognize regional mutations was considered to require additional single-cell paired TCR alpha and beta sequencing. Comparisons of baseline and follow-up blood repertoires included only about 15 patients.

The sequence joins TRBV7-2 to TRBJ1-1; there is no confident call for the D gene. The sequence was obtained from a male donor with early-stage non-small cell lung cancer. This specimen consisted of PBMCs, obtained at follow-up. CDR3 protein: CASSLLRTTEAFF. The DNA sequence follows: TGTGCCAGCAGCTTACTTAGGACCACTGAAGCTTTCTTT. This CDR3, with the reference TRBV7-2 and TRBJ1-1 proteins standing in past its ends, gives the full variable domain GAGVSQSPSNKVTEKGKDVELRCDPISGHTALYWYRQSLGQGLEFLIYFQGNSAPDKSGLPSDRFSAERTGGSVSTLTIQRTQQEDSAVYLCASSLLRTTEAFFGQGTRLTVV.